This TCR beta chain appears in the sequencing data of a study of shared clonotypes between healthy human individuals. Healthy and HIV-negative, the adult donors had no recent acute infections or vaccinations. Germline CDR1 is SGHTS and CDR2 is YDEGEE. V lost 4 bases and J 5 bases, leaving 16 bases between the germline ends. The CDR3 length is 15 residues. When replicate PCRs were run on unsorted PBMC, they used about 300 ng DNA, 25,000 to 35,000 T cell genomes. Profiling relied on immunoSEQ multiplex PCR, and the TCRdb table lists in-frame clones only, not all of them. The table has 490,000 or so clones, 60% to 85% seen once.

Sequenced sample: PBMCs. V usage is TRBV5-8 and J usage is TRBJ1-5, with D perhaps TRBD1 (6 bases). The TCR was taken from a woman between 40 and 55 years old in good health. Some clones in this sample may be carry-over from other donors' samples. The chain's CDR3 is CASSGEGGGYQPQHF. The CDR3 DNA reads as TGTGCCAGCAGCGGGGAGGGGGGCGGCTATCAGCCCCAGCATTTT.